Ten or more counts support the clone carrying this T cell receptor (beta chain). Its antigen is unidentified. The hyperthyroidism patients had all been newly diagnosed, and their disease duration was under 2 months. Their ages ranged from 18 to 65 years. Authors of the study amplified TCR beta CDR3 regions from RNA transcripts. The HTBI primer set served for first-round RT-PCR of the TCR CDR3. TCRdb recomputed calls from the multiplex PCR reads with MiXCR, one row per CDR3 protein. The top ten clones hold under 25% of a sample with about 360,000 distinct CDR3 sequences, roughly 14% of them seen once. These data belong to a study of T cells in Graves' hyperthyroidism and ophthalmopathy. Study conclusions and caveats: Ophthalmopathy and stable hyperthyroidism were separated by a 13 V-J model. Ophthalmopathy was identified by the model a median approximately six months ahead of onset.

The CDR3 length is 15 residues. The V gene's germline CDR1 is MNHEY and CDR2 SMNVEV (reference sequence). V gave up 8 bases and J gave up 4 bases, with 21 bases separating them. V gene TRBV27 combines with J gene TRBJ2-7; a possible D gene is TRBD2 (6 bases). Material for sequencing was blood. This receptor was identified in a man younger than 40 with Graves' hyperthyroidism that later progressed to Graves' ophthalmopathy. CDR3 residues: CASSTGETRPYEQYF. In DNA form, the CDR3 reads TGTGCCAGCTCTACGGGGGAAACGAGGCCTTACGAGCAGTACTTC.